The 12 T cell receptor beta chains reported below all come from one sample, sequenced in a study of blood T cell repertoires in COVID-19 (dated by TCRdb to 2018 to 2021). The library was generated by the immunoSEQ multiplex PCR assay. Held by TCRdb, this immuneACCESS table contains in-frame sequences only and omits some clones. Under half of the omission traces to an unresolved V gene where checked; the cause of the rest is unknown. This sample holds 250,000 to 350,000 clones; 65% to 85% were observed only once. Of the sample, 15% to 18% falls within the top ten clones. Sequenced: peripheral blood. All receptors derive from a person aged 70 to 85 with COVID-19, enrolled during active disease.

The J gene is TRBJ2-7, the V gene TRBV27, with D possibly matching TRBD1 (5 bases). The CDR3 is 17 residues long. Trimming stripped 2 bases from V and 3 bases from J, with 20 bases between. Germline loops: CDR1 MNHEY, CDR2 SMNVEV (reference sequence). CDR3 in amino acids: CASSLRIDSSVVYEQYF. The CDR3 coding sequence is TGTGCCAGCAGTTTACGGATTGACAGTTCCGTAGTCTACGAGCAGTACTTC.

The chain links TRBV28 to TRBJ1-1; tentative D call: TRBD1 (5 bases). There are 15 residues in the CDR3. Trimming shortened V by 3 bases and J by 1 base, and 12 bases separated the two germline ends. The germline V gene has CDR1 MDHEN and CDR2 SYDVKM. DNA for the CDR3: TGTGCCAGCAGTTTCTTCCGGACAACGAACACTGAAGCTTTCTTT. Amino acids: CASSFFRTTNTEAFF.

The chain carries TRBV9 and TRBJ2-3; no clear D. Per germline, CDR1 SGDLS and CDR2 YYNGEE. V was cut by 0 bases and J by 11 bases, with 16 bases left in between. The CDR3 spans 14 residues. CDR3 sequence (DNA): TGTGCCAGCAGCGTAGGGTCAGAACCTACGGGGCAGTATTTT. Translated: CASSVGSEPTGQYF.

The chain carries TRBV5-5 and TRBJ1-4; TRBD1 matches 7 bases. Losses at the gene ends were 1 base for V and 4 bases for J; bases not matched to a gene: 10. Germline lookup yields CDR1 SGHKS and CDR2 YYEKEE (reference sequence). CDR3 length: 17 amino acids. This chain's CDR3 is CASSLFEGAGVNEKLFF. CDR3 nucleotides: TGTGCCAGCAGCTTGTTTGAGGGGGCCGGAGTTAATGAAAAACTGTTTTTT.

This clone occurred a few times. This chain joins TRBV5-5 and TRBJ2-3, with 7 bases aligning to TRBD2. V trimming: 4 bases; J trimming: 4 bases; junction bases outside the gene matches: 6. Per germline, CDR1 SGHKS and CDR2 YYEKEE (reference sequence). The CDR3 has 14 residues. The CDR3 spells CASSIGGLSDTQYF. In DNA form, the CDR3 reads TGTGCCAGCAGCATCGGGGGGTTGTCAGATACGCAGTATTTT. The variable domain in full, with the rest retrieved from reference TRBV5-5 and TRBJ2-3, is DAGVTQSPTHLIKTRGQQVTLRCSPISGHKSVSWYQQVLGQGPQFIFQYYEKEERGRGNFPDRFSARQFPNYSSELNVNALLLGDSALYLCASSIGGLSDTQYFGPGTRLTVL.

V is TRBV2 and J is TRBJ2-2; 10 bases are a match to TRBD2. V lost 8 bases, J lost 13 bases, and 10 bases stayed unmatched. CDR1 is SNHLY, CDR2 FYNNEI, per germline. The CDR3 loop spans 13 amino acids. The CDR3: CASCGERGGWLFF. In DNA, the CDR3 is TGTGCCAGCTGTGGGGAGCGGGGGGGATGGCTGTTTTTT.

About this clone itself: Since a far larger clone is one base different, this is likely a read error. This chain uses TRBV5-5 with TRBJ2-7; D not certain. Germline assignment: CDR1 SGHKS and CDR2 YYEKEE (reference sequence). Between the trimmed V and J ends, which lost 3 bases and 3 bases, there was a span of 4 bases. CDR3 length: 11 amino acids. The CDR3 nucleotides are TGTGCCAGCAGCTCCCACTACGAGCAGTACTTC. Its protein is CASSSHYEQYF. Using reference TRBV5-5 and TRBJ2-7 for the parts outside the CDR3, the full variable domain is DAGVTQSPTHLIKTRGQQVTLRCSPISGHKSVSWYQQVLGQGPQFIFQYYEKEERGRGNFPDRFSARQFPNYSSELNVNALLLGDSALYLCASSSHYEQYFGPGTRLTVT.

J is TRBJ1-1 and V is TRBV29-1, with D unresolved. This CDR3 is 14 amino acids long. Germline loops: CDR1 SQVTM, CDR2 ANQGSEA. V gave up 7 bases and J gave up 0 bases, with 15 bases separating them. The CDR3 here is CSGLRGNMNTEAFF. CDR3 coding DNA: TGCAGCGGACTTAGAGGAAACATGAACACTGAAGCTTTCTTT.

The chain uses TRBV7-3 and TRBJ2-3, with D possibly matching TRBD2 (6 bases). This CDR3 has 14 amino acids. The V gene's germline CDR1 is SGHTA and CDR2 FQGTGA. With 5 bases removed from V and 0 bases from J, the gap between germline ends came to 9 bases. The CDR3 coding sequence is TGTGCCAGCAGCCCTAGCGTAAGCACAGATACGCAGTATTTT. Amino acid sequence: CASSPSVSTDTQYF.

This clone appeared a single time. This chain joins TRBV6-2 or TRBV6-3 and TRBJ2-3; 8 nucleotides agree with TRBD2. CDR3 size: 15 residues. Germline loops: CDR1 MNHEY, CDR2 SVGEGT. Unmatched junction bases numbered 10, after V lost 3 bases and J lost 8 bases. The CDR3 spells CASSYQLAGPGTQYF. The CDR3 region has the DNA TGTGCCAGCAGTTATCAGCTAGCGGGCCCCGGTACGCAGTATTTT.

The gene calls are TRBV7-2 and TRBJ1-2; 9 positions agree with TRBD1. V lost 4 bases and J lost 7; bases outside the gene matches: 10. Germline assignment: CDR1 SGHTA and CDR2 FQGNSA. This CDR3 region has 15 residues. The CDR3 loop is CASSSWTGAGGGYTF. The CDR3 nucleotides are TGTGCCAGCAGCTCATGGACAGGGGCTGGTGGTGGCTACACCTTC.

The chain recombines TRBV12-5 with TRBJ2-1; D possibly corresponds to TRBD1 (5 bases). CDR3 length equals 15 residues. The V and J ends lost 6 bases and 3 bases respectively, with 15 bases between them. Germline CDR1 and CDR2: LGHNT and FRNRAP. The CDR3 sequence is CASGGAGLRYNEQFF. The CDR3 DNA sequence: TGTGCTAGTGGGGGTGCAGGGCTACGCTACAATGAGCAGTTCTTC.